This TCR beta chain originates from a study of early T cells in non-severe SARS-CoV-2 infection (dated by TCRdb to the early 2020s). In terms of the full investigation: TCR sequencing used bulk RNA from unsorted whole blood, so alpha and beta chains could not be paired. General study outcomes and caveats: VDJdb matching was skewed toward anti-spike CD8 responses and likely underestimated virus-specific expansions by missing private and CD4 specificities.

To note about this clonotype: This receptor's antigen is unknown. One base away there is no much larger clone; base qualities are not given.

The study was a case-control design nested within a healthcare worker cohort in London, UK, with weekly nasopharyngeal swab PCR tests and blood sampling. Healthcare workers were recruited during the week of the UK lockdown, between 23 and 31 March 2020, and followed weekly for up to roughly 15 weeks. Library creation used 5' RACE. Sequenced on a NextSeq 500. To correct for sequencing error and PCR bias, the TCR library protocol tagged individual cDNA molecules with unique molecular identifiers. Both TCR alpha and beta chains were sequenced, and tight co-correlation was observed between alpha and beta sequence abundances in each sample. The authors' pipeline ran thus. Decombinator V4 was used to perform V gene, J gene and CDR3 annotation of TCR sequences. TCRs were defined as expanded if a significant change between any two time points was detected under a Poisson model with p below 0.0001. TCR abundances were normalised to the total number of TCRs sequenced per sample and expressed as counts per million. TRAV1-2 paired with TRAJ12, TRAJ20 or TRAJ33 defined MAIT TCRs, while TRAV10 paired with TRAJ18 defined iNKT TCRs. A search of VDJdb, accessed on 1 November 2021, was run for TCRs annotated to CMV, EBV and SARS-CoV-2, with TCRs annotated for multiple antigens excluded. TCRdb trimmed the raw reads at Q25, called clones with MiXCR and kept productive beta chains. Rows with one shared CDR3 protein collapse into an entry with the most common genes and DNA. TCRdb, not the original authors, processed these V and J calls. A total of about 84,000 distinct CDR3 sequences appear in this sample, around an eighth of them only once. The ten largest clones add up to over 2.5% of the sample.

The germline V gene supplies CDR1 MDHEN and CDR2 SYDVKM. CDR3 length: 13 amino acids, cysteine to phenylalanine. The retained sequence is limited to the CDR3, 39 bases, with the frame set at the first base. V loses 6 bases of germline sequence and J loses 7 bases, and the interval between the two ends is 14 bases. The sample comprised whole blood. Recombination joined TRBV28 with TRBJ2-3, with an unclear D gene assignment. The sequence derives from an adult who was a healthcare worker with PCR-confirmed SARS-CoV-2 infection or an uninfected control (not recorded which). The CDR3 reads as follows: CASSSSGPYTQYF. The sequence in DNA is TGTGCCAGCAGCTCATCCGGGCCTTATACGCAGTATTTT.